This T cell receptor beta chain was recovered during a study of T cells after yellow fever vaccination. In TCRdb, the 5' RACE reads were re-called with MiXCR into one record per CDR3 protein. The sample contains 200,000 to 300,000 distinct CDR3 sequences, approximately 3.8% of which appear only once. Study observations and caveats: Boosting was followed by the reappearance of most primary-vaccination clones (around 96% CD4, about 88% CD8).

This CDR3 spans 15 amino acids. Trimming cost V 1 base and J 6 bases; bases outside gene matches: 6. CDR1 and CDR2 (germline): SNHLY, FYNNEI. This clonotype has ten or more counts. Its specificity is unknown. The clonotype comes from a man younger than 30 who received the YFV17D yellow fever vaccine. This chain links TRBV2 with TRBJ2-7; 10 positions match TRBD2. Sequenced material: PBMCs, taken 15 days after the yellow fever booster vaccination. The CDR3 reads CASSEDPAGGREQYF. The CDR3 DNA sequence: TGTGCCAGCAGTGAAGACCCAGCGGGGGGGCGCGAGCAGTACTTC.